A selection of T cell receptor beta chains follows, all from one sample in a study of radiotherapy plus CTLA-4 blockade in lung cancer. This table comes from immunoSEQ multiplex PCR, and its TCRdb copy is limited to in-frame clones, with some not included. The top ten hold over 15% of the sample, which has about 87,000 clones, around 87% seen once. Sequenced here: peripheral blood, sampled from a patient treated with radiotherapy plus ipilimumab. These receptors were collected from a human donor with non-small cell lung cancer that progressed on radiotherapy plus ipilimumab. Each CDR3 is given with its conserved first and last residue. Each record gives: V gene, D gene, J gene, clone size, CDR3 DNA, CDR3 protein. A D gene is named only where the DNA matches it firmly. Clone size is not always given. Where it is, it says once, few, many or a class for expanded clones.

V: TRBV5-5; D: NA; J: TRBJ1-5; size: NA; DNA: TGTGCCAGCAGCTTGGGCATTAGCAATCAGCCCCAGCATTTT; CDR3: CASSLGISNQPQHF
V: TRBV5-1; D: TRBD1; J: TRBJ1-4; size: NA; DNA: TGCGCCAGCAGCCCACAGGGGCCCGCAACTAATGAAAAACTGTTTTTT; CDR3: CASSPQGPATNEKLFF
V: TRBV18; D: NA; J: TRBJ1-1; size: NA; DNA: TGTGCCAGCTCACTGACGGACCGAGAACCTTTCTTT; CDR3: CASSLTDREPFF
V: TRBV5-8; D: TRBD2; J: TRBJ2-7; size: NA; DNA: TGTGCCAGCAGCTTGGGACAGGGGACTAGCGGGAGCTCCTACGAGCAGTACTTC; CDR3: CASSLGQGTSGSSYEQYF
V: TRBV18; D: NA; J: TRBJ1-2; size: NA; DNA: TGTGCCAGCTCTTCTGAGAACGGTGGCTACACCTTC; CDR3: CASSSENGGYTF
V: TRBV2; D: TRBD2; J: TRBJ2-1; size: once; DNA: TGTGCCAGCAGGAGGAGGACTAGCGGGAGAAATGAGCAGTTCTTC; CDR3: CASRRRTSGRNEQFF
V: TRBV6-5; D: NA; J: TRBJ2-7; size: NA; DNA: TGTGCCAGCAGGACGGTCTCCTACGAGCAGTACTTC; CDR3: CASRTVSYEQYF
V: TRBV9; D: TRBD1; J: TRBJ2-2; size: NA; DNA: TGTGCCAGCAGCGTAGGAGGCAGGGGGATGGCCGGGGAGCTGTTTTTT; CDR3: CASSVGGRGMAGELFF
V: TRBV19; D: NA; J: TRBJ1-1; size: NA; DNA: TGTGCCAGTAGTCTAAGGGGGGACACTGAAGCTTTCTTT; CDR3: CASSLRGDTEAFF
V: TRBV6-6; D: NA; J: TRBJ2-3; size: NA; DNA: TGTGCCGCCACGGAGGACTCCAATCCGAGTAGGAATACGCAGTATTTT; CDR3: CAATEDSNPSRNTQYF